Shown below are 28 T cell receptor beta chains from a single sample sequenced in a study of control samples from healthy donors and cancer patients. The method was immunoSEQ multiplex PCR; TCRdb's version includes in-frame clones alone and lacks a portion of them. The sample carries approximately 140,000 clones, roughly 93% recorded once. Sequences were obtained from blood. These TCRs come from a man in his late teens or twenties in good health.

A single count supports this clone. CDR3 DNA sequence: TGTGCCAGCAGCCCGGGACTCCTTCCAACTTTCTTT. As protein: CASSPGLLPTFF. The rearrangement links TRBV3-1 (or the pseudogene TRBV3-2) to TRBJ1-1; D possibly corresponds to TRBD1 (5 bases). The germline V gene encodes CDR1 LGHDT and CDR2 YNNKEL (reference sequence). The length of the CDR3 is 12 residues. Trimming took off 4 bases at V and 12 bases at J, with 15 bases between the two ends.

This sequence joins TRBV11-3 and TRBJ2-7; D not resolved. Germline CDR1 is SGHNT and CDR2 is YENEEA. The CDR3 runs to 13 residues. V gave up 2 bases and J gave up 0 bases, with 5 bases separating them. The CDR3 is CASSLSTSYEQYF. DNA for the CDR3: TGTGCCAGCAGCTTAAGTACCTCCTACGAGCAGTACTTC.

The J gene is TRBJ1-2, the V gene TRBV7-9; D not certain. From germline, CDR1 is SEHNR and CDR2 FQNEAQ (reference sequence). With 5 bases removed from V and 1 base from J, the gap between germline ends came to 20 bases. CDR3 length equals 17 residues. CDR3 sequence: CASSTSRTSPDNYGYTF. CDR3 coding DNA: TGTGCCAGCAGCACGTCCCGGACCTCCCCGGATAACTATGGCTACACCTTC.

This clone was seen just once. The chain has TRBV2 and TRBJ1-2, with a possible D match to TRBD1 (6 bases). The CDR3 loop spans 15 amino acids. Looked up from germline, CDR1 is SNHLY and CDR2 is FYNNEI. Trimming took 2 bases from V and 2 from J, leaving 12 bases between them. The CDR3 sequence is CASSETRTANYGYTF. In nucleotides, the CDR3 is TGTGCCAGCAGTGAAACCCGGACAGCCAACTATGGCTACACCTTC.

This clone was found once. This sequence joins TRBV19 and TRBJ1-2; D may be TRBD1 (6 bases). Per germline, CDR1 LNHDA and CDR2 SQIVND (reference sequence). Trimming left V 7 bases short and J 7 bases short, with 16 bases between. This CDR3 has 13 residues. Here the CDR3 reads CASKVQGRGGYTF. The CDR3 nucleotides are TGTGCCAGTAAGGTCCAGGGGAGGGGTGGCTACACCTTC.

The rearrangement uses TRBV30 and TRBJ1-2, with a tentative D call TRBD1 (6 bases). The V gene's germline CDR1 is GTSNPN and CDR2 SVGIG (reference sequence). Trimming pared 2 bases from V and 5 bases from J, leaving 24 bases between. This CDR3 is built from 17 residues. The CDR3 DNA is TGTGCCTGGAGTTCCTGGGTTACGGACAGTACCGATTATGGCTACACCTTC. This codes for CAWSSWVTDSTDYGYTF.

The chain employs TRBV15 and TRBJ1-5; D perhaps matches TRBD1 (6 bases). This CDR3 region has 17 residues. The V and J ends lost 5 bases and 2 bases respectively, with 19 bases between them. The germline gives CDR1 LNHNV, CDR2 YYDKDF (reference sequence). DNA for the CDR3: TGTGCCACCAGCCCGGCGGAAGGGGGGCCAGGCAATCAGCCCCAGCATTTT. Translation: CATSPAEGGPGNQPQHF.

The rearrangement links TRBV9 to TRBJ1-6; possibly TRBD1 for D (5 bases). The CDR3 sequence is 15 residues long. The germline V gene has CDR1 SGDLS and CDR2 YYNGEE. V was cut by 4 bases and J by 7 bases, with 15 bases left in between. In DNA form, the CDR3 reads TGTGCCAGCAGCTCGAGCGGGGGAGGAAATTCACCCCTCCACTTT. Translating gives CASSSSGGGNSPLHF.

This chain connects TRBV7-8 to TRBJ1-5; 11 positions match TRBD1. V lost 1 base and J lost 7; bases outside the gene matches: 6. CDR1 SGHVS and CDR2 FQNEAQ come from the germline V gene. The CDR3 length is 16 residues. CDR3 nucleotide sequence: TGTGCCAGCAGCTTAGAAGGACAGGGGGCTGAACAGCCCCAGCATTTT. Residues: CASSLEGQGAEQPQHF.

This chain links TRBV28 with TRBJ1-5; TRBD1 agrees at 9 bases. This CDR3 region has 15 residues. J gave up 7 bases and V 6 bases, and 10 bases lay outside the gene matches. Per germline, CDR1 MDHEN and CDR2 SYDVKM. CDR3 amino acids: CASRPTGGAGQPQHF. CDR3 coding DNA: TGTGCCAGCAGACCTACAGGGGGCGCCGGGCAGCCCCAGCATTTT.

The V gene is TRBV30, the J gene TRBJ1-6; D may be TRBD1 (5 bases). Trimming left V 0 bases short and J 6 bases short, with 12 bases between. This CDR3 has 15 residues. Germline V gene data show CDR1 as GTSNPN and CDR2 as SVGIG (reference sequence). The CDR3 coding sequence is TGTGCCTGGAGTGTCGCAGGGCCTAGTAATTCACCCCTCCACTTT. Residues: CAWSVAGPSNSPLHF.

The chain carries TRBV9 and TRBJ2-1; D call uncertain. In germline, CDR1 is SGDLS, CDR2 YYNGEE. This CDR3 is 13 amino acids long. With 3 bases removed from V and 8 bases from J, the gap between germline ends came to 12 bases. In nucleotides, the CDR3 is TGTGCCAGCAGCGCACGTATGGGCGATGAGCAGTTCTTC. This encodes CASSARMGDEQFF. The full variable domain, its missing parts supplied by reference TRBV9 and TRBJ2-1, is DSGVTQTPKHLITATGQRVTLRCSPRSGDLSVYWYQQSLDQGLQFLIQYYNGEERAKGNILERFSAQQFPDLHSELNLSSLELGDSALYFCASSARMGDEQFFGPGTRLTVL.

This chain joins TRBV5-1 and TRBJ2-4, with D maybe TRBD1 (6 bases). This CDR3 is built from 14 residues. With 4 bases removed from V and 8 bases from J, the gap between germline ends came to 16 bases. The germline V gene encodes CDR1 SGHRS and CDR2 YFSETQ. The CDR3 region has the DNA TGCGCCAGCAGCGACGACAGGATAAGGGACATTCAGTACTTC. Amino acid sequence: CASSDDRIRDIQYF.

The chain uses TRBV7-2 and TRBJ1-3; D is unclear. The CDR3 is 14 amino acids. CDR1 SGHTA and CDR2 FQGNSA come from the germline V gene. Trimming shortened V by 3 bases and J by 8 bases, and 14 bases separated the two germline ends. The DNA for the CDR3 is TGTGCCAGCAGCTTGGACCTAATCGGGGACACCATATATTTT. It codes for CASSLDLIGDTIYF.

The J gene is TRBJ1-2, the V gene TRBV19; 9 bases match TRBD1. This CDR3 region has 14 residues. The J segment lost 5 bases and the V segment lost 7 bases, leaving 8 bases of the junction unmatched. Germline V lookup: CDR1 LNHDA, CDR2 SQIVND (reference sequence). The CDR3 DNA follows: TGTGCCAGTATGGGACAGGGCTCCCATTATGGCTACACCTTC. Protein product: CASMGQGSHYGYTF.

The chain is built from TRBV30 and TRBJ1-5; possible D gene TRBD1, 6 bases. The germline V gene has CDR1 GTSNPN and CDR2 SVGIG (reference sequence). Between the trimmed V and J ends, which lost 2 bases and 7 bases, there was a span of 12 bases. The CDR3 has 13 residues. CDR3 coding DNA: TGTGCCTGGAGTTCACAGGGTGTACAGCCCCAGCATTTT. It yields the protein CAWSSQGVQPQHF. Filled out from reference TRBV30 and TRBJ1-5, the complete variable domain reads SQTIHQWPATLVQPVGSPLSLECTVEGTSNPNLYWYRQAAGRGLQLLFYSVGIGQISSEVPQNLSASRPQDRQFILSSKKLLLSDSGFYLCAWSSQGVQPQHFGDGTRLSIL.

This clone was seen more than once but under ten times. The V call is TRBV7-3, the J call TRBJ2-6; a possible D gene is TRBD1 (6 bases). Trimming left V 6 bases short and J 1 base short, with 22 bases between. CDR1 and CDR2 (germline): SGHTA, FQGTGA. The CDR3 length is 19 residues. The CDR3 sequence is CASRHKGQLLMSGANVLTF. The CDR3, as DNA: TGTGCCAGCAGACACAAAGGACAGCTCCTCATGTCTGGGGCCAACGTCCTGACTTTC.

This chain uses TRBV4-2 with TRBJ2-5; D might be TRBD1 (6 bases). Trimming took 2 bases from V and 3 from J, leaving 13 bases between them. Germline V CDR1 and CDR2: LGHNA, YNFKEQ. The CDR3 consists of 15 residues. The CDR3 nucleotides read TGTGCCAGCAGCCAAATCTTGGGGGCGGAAGAGACCCAGTACTTC. It is translated as CASSQILGAEETQYF.

The chain links TRBV6-2 or TRBV6-3 to TRBJ2-1; D not certain. The V gene's germline CDR1 is MNHEY and CDR2 SVGEGT. This CDR3 is built from 17 residues. Trimming pared 0 bases from V and 4 bases from J, leaving 16 bases between. The CDR3 sequence is CASSYSKVRGNYNEQFF. The CDR3 DNA sequence: TGTGCCAGCAGTTACTCGAAGGTTCGAGGCAATTACAATGAGCAGTTCTTC.

The chain couples TRBV4-1 to TRBJ2-7; unclear D gene. V lost 0 bases, J lost 2 bases, and 11 bases lay in between. CDR3 length: 15 residues. The germline V gene encodes CDR1 MGHRA and CDR2 YSYEKL. The CDR3 protein is CASSQDSGSTYEQYF. CDR3 sequence (DNA): TGCGCCAGCAGCCAAGATTCCGGCAGCACCTACGAGCAGTACTTC.

V usage is TRBV7-2 and J usage is TRBJ1-2; tentative D call: TRBD1 (5 bases). Germline V gene data show CDR1 as SGHTA and CDR2 as FQGNSA. This CDR3 contains 15 residues. V lost 3 bases and J 2 bases, leaving 13 bases between the germline ends. The CDR3 loop reads CASSFFHGDNYGYTF. The CDR3 bases are TGTGCCAGCAGCTTTTTCCACGGGGACAACTATGGCTACACCTTC.

The rearrangement links TRBV30 to TRBJ1-5; D is ambiguous. Trimming took 1 base from V and 2 from J, leaving 3 bases between them. The CDR3 spans 12 residues. CDR1 is GTSNPN and CDR2 is SVGIG in the germline V gene (reference sequence). The CDR3, as DNA: TGTGCCTGGAGTGCAGGCAATCAGCCCCAGCATTTT. Translating gives CAWSAGNQPQHF.

A note on this clone: No DNA is shown, since the ends of the CDR3 on it are uncertain; the CDR3 is the one TCRdb lists. The V and J genes are TRBV27 and TRBJ2-7. Germline-derived CDR1 and CDR2 are MNHEY and SMNVEV (reference sequence). The CDR3 comprises 14 residues, both ends counted. CDR3 residues: CASSGFGAGLEQYF.

The chain is built from TRBV11-1 and TRBJ2-7; D is perhaps TRBD1 or TRBD2 (7 bases each). The CDR3 is made up of 16 amino acids. Germline CDR1 is SGHAT and CDR2 is FQDESV (reference sequence). Trimming removed 7 bases from V and 3 bases from J, with 22 bases in between. CDR3 in DNA: TGTGCCAGCACCCCAGGGGGGGACCGGGGTCTCTACGAGCAGTACTTC. It translates to CASTPGGDRGLYEQYF.

Of note for this clone: Other DNA sequences of this sample code for an identical CDR3. This chain joins TRBV30 and TRBJ1-1; D remains unclear. Trimming took 5 bases from V and 0 from J, leaving 4 bases between them. Germline V CDR1 and CDR2: GTSNPN, SVGIG (reference sequence). The CDR3 loop spans 11 amino acids. CDR3 protein: CAWGLNTEAFF. CDR3 coding DNA: TGTGCCTGGGGCTTGAACACTGAAGCTTTCTTT.

The gene calls are TRBV4-1 and TRBJ2-7; D tentatively fits TRBD1 or TRBD2 (6 bases each). The CDR3 has 13 amino acids. Germline CDR1 is MGHRA and CDR2 is YSYEKL. The V and J ends lost 5 bases and 2 bases respectively, with 10 bases between them. CDR3 loop: CASSKGGTYEQYF. In nucleotides, the CDR3 is TGCGCCAGCAGCAAAGGGGGGACCTACGAGCAGTACTTC.

The rearrangement uses TRBV6-5 and TRBJ1-5; 7 nucleotides agree with TRBD1. This CDR3 comprises 14 residues. Per the germline V gene, CDR1 is MNHEY and CDR2 is SVGAGI. V was pared by 6 bases and J by 6 bases, with 8 bases of the junction left unmatched. CDR3 sequence reads: CASSRDREGQPQHF. DNA for the CDR3: TGTGCCAGCAGCCGCGACAGGGAAGGTCAGCCCCAGCATTTT.

The table lists this clone with a few counts. V gene TRBV4-1 combines with J gene TRBJ2-3, with 7 bases aligning to TRBD2. The V and J ends lost 0 bases and 4 bases, in that order; junction bases with no gene match: 7. Germline lookup yields CDR1 MGHRA and CDR2 YSYEKL. This CDR3 contains 16 residues. CDR3 DNA: TGCGCCAGCAGCCAAGAAACTAGGGAGGGCTCAGATACGCAGTATTTT. Translating gives CASSQETREGSDTQYF.